This TCR beta chain originates from a study of control samples from healthy donors and cancer patients (TCRdb year 2020). The library was produced with the immunoSEQ multiplex PCR assay. TCRdb holds this immuneACCESS table with in-frame rearrangements only. Some clones are missing; in checked studies, unresolved V genes explain under half, and the rest has no known cause. In this sample the table shows 130,000 or so clones, approximately 89% of which occur a single time. The top ten constitute around 6.9% of the sample. Comment on this clone: Its antigen is still unknown. Base-call qualities are not available, and no considerably larger clone is one nucleotide away.

The receptor's source is a man in his forties or fifties with head and neck cancer. Sample: PBMCs.

The DNA reads as follows: TGCAGCGTGTCCACGGGACTAGCGGGGATCTACGAGCAGTACTTC. Its translation reads: CSVSTGLAGIYEQYF. This receptor chain uses TRBV29-1 and TRBJ2-7; 13 central nucleotides agree with TRBD2. Reading the germline V gene gives CDR1 SQVTM and CDR2 ANQGSEA. The CDR3 goes from the cysteine to the phenylalanine over 15 residues. The CDR3 DNA has 45 bases and is translated from base 1. The germline V and J ends show losses of 6 bases and 3 bases respectively, and no gene match explains 8 bases of the junction.